The rows below give T cell receptor beta chains drawn from one sample of a study of blood T cell repertoires in COVID-19. Data came from immunoSEQ multiplex PCR; TCRdb stores just in-frame clones and leaves some out. The sample has 200,000 to 250,000 clones, roughly four fifths seen once. Sequenced sample: peripheral blood. Receptors were obtained from an elderly woman with COVID-19, enrolled during active disease. CDR3s include the opening cysteine and the closing phenylalanine or tryptophan. Each record gives: CDR3 protein, CDR3 DNA, D gene, J gene, clone size, V gene. The D gene is left open where the match is weak. The size of a clone is reported for some rows only, either as once, few or many, or as a class for expanded clones.

CASRKDRITTNEKLFF,TGTGCCAGTAGGAAGGACAGAATAACAACTAATGAAAAACTGTTTTTT,.,TRBJ1-4,.,TRBV19
CASSWTGKTSPLHF,TGTGCCAGCAGCTGGACAGGGAAGACTTCACCCCTCCACTTT,TRBD1,TRBJ1-6,.,TRBV7-9
CASRSREVGELFF,TGTGCCAGCAGGAGCAGGGAGGTCGGGGAGCTGTTTTTT,.,TRBJ2-2,.,TRBV11-1
CASSPGQVSSYEQYF,TGTGCCAGCAGCCCGGGACAGGTGAGCTCCTACGAGCAGTACTTC,TRBD1,TRBJ2-7,.,TRBV11-2
CASSARDLSSYNEQFF,TGTGCCAGCAGCGCCCGGGACTTAAGCTCCTACAATGAGCAGTTCTTC,.,TRBJ2-1,once,TRBV9
CASSKPGQGVDEQYF,TGTGCCAGCAGCAAGCCGGGACAGGGGGTGGACGAGCAGTACTTC,TRBD1,TRBJ2-7,.,TRBV6-5
CATHRGADEKLFF,TGTGCCACCCACAGGGGCGCCGATGAAAAACTGTTTTTT,TRBD1,TRBJ1-4,.,TRBV2
CASSLYGLAGGEQETQYF,TGCGCCAGCAGCTTGTACGGCCTAGCGGGGGGTGAACAAGAGACCCAGTACTTC,TRBD2,TRBJ2-5,.,TRBV5-1
CASSLEYSLQPQHF,TGTGCCAGCAGCTTAGAGTACAGTCTTCAGCCCCAGCATTTT,.,TRBJ1-5,.,TRBV7-9
CASSESGTGGLYGYTF,TGTGCCAGCAGTGAAAGTGGGACAGGGGGACTCTATGGCTACACCTTC,TRBD1,TRBJ1-2,once,TRBV6-1
CASAAGTSGSAEQYF,TGTGCCAGCGCCGCAGGGACTAGCGGATCGGCAGAGCAGTACTTC,TRBD2,TRBJ2-7,.,TRBV5-5
CASSSPGQGVYGYTF,TGTGCCAGCAGCTCCCCGGGACAGGGGGTTTATGGCTACACCTTC,TRBD1,TRBJ1-2,.,TRBV5-8
CASSPSGLSAYEQYF,TGTGCCAGCAGCCCCTCGGGACTTTCGGCCTACGAGCAGTACTTC,.,TRBJ2-7,.,TRBV5-6
CASSRGGGTDTQYF,TGTGCCAGTAGCCGAGGGGGTGGCACAGATACGCAGTATTTT,.,TRBJ2-3,.,TRBV19
CASSPGRGGDGNTIYF,TGCGCCAGCAGCCCGGGCCGGGGGGGTGACGGAAACACCATATATTTT,.,TRBJ1-3,.,TRBV5-1
CASSSPGTTEAFF,TGTGCCAGCTCCTCCCCGGGTACGACTGAAGCTTTCTTT,.,TRBJ1-1,.,TRBV6-5
CASTPMASGSYEQYF,TGTGCCAGCACCCCCATGGCTAGCGGTTCCTACGAGCAGTACTTC,TRBD2,TRBJ2-7,.,TRBV2
CASSPLAGGPYEQYF,TGTGCCAGCAGCCCATTAGCGGGAGGACCCTACGAGCAGTACTTC,.,TRBJ2-7,.,TRBV21-1
CASSSQDSHQPQHF,TGTGCCAGCAGTTCCCAGGACAGCCATCAGCCCCAGCATTTT,.,TRBJ1-5,.,TRBV6-1
CATSRDSRESGNTIYF,TGTGCCACCAGCAGAGACTCCCGGGAATCAGGAAACACCATATATTTT,.,TRBJ1-3,.,TRBV15
CASSGTSGYNEQFF,TGTGCCAGTTCTGGGACTAGCGGCTACAATGAGCAGTTCTTC,TRBD2,TRBJ2-1,.,TRBV3-1/TRBV3-2